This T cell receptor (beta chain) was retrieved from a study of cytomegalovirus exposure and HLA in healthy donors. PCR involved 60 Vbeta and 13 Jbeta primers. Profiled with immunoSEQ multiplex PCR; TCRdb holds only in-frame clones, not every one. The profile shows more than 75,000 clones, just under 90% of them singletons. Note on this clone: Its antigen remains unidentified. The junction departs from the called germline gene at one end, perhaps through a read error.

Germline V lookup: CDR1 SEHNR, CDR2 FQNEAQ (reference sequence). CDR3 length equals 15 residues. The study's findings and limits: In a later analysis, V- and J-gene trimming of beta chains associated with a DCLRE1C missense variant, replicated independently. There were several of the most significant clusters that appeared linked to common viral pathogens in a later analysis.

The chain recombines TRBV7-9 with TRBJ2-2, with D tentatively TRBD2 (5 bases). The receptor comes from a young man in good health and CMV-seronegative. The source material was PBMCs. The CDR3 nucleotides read TGTTCCAGCAGCTTAGTTCGGGGAAGCACCGGGGAGCTGTTTTTT. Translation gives CSSSLVRGSTGELFF.